A selection of T cell receptor beta chains follows, all from one sample in a study of shared clonotypes between healthy human individuals. Clones were read by immunoSEQ multiplex PCR, and TCRdb kept only the in-frame ones, dropping some. This sample has under 1,900,000 clones; less than 99% occur once, and the top ten carry around 0.33%. Specimen: naive CD4+ T cells sorted from blood. These TCRs come from a man aged 30 to 39 in good health. Each CDR3 is given with its conserved first and last residue. A D gene is named only where the DNA matches it firmly. Size values are once, few and many counts, or a class for expanded clones, and some rows have none.

>TRBD2|NA|TRBV7-9|TRBJ2-7
TGTGCCAGCAGCTCGGGACTAGCGGGAACTTACGAGCAGTACTTC
CASSSGLAGTYEQYF
>TRBD2|NA|TRBV7-2|TRBJ2-3
TGTGCCAGCAGCCCTCAGAGGACTAGCGGCACAGATACGCAGTATTTT
CASSPQRTSGTDTQYF
>NA|NA|TRBV2|TRBJ1-5
TGTGCCAGCAGTGGGCAGATCCCACGCAATCAGCCCCAGCATTTT
CASSGQIPRNQPQHF
>NA|NA|TRBV15|TRBJ1-5
TGTGCCACCAGCAGAGACCAGAATCAGCCCCAGCATTTT
CATSRDQNQPQHF
>NA|NA|TRBV7-7|TRBJ1-5
TGTGCTAGCAGCCCCGACGGGGTGGACAGAAATAGCAATCAGCCCCAGCATTTT
CASSPDGVDRNSNQPQHF
>NA|NA|TRBV18|TRBJ2-7
TGTGCCAGCTCACCACCCCTCAGCGGGCGCACCTACGAGCAGTACTTC
CASSPPLSGRTYEQYF
>NA|NA|TRBV18|TRBJ2-7
TGTGCCAGCTCACCCTTACAGGGAAAGCCCAACTTC
CASSPLQGKPNF
>TRBD1|NA|TRBV28|TRBJ2-7
TGTGCCAGCAGTTTACCGACAGGGGTTGAGCAGTACTTC
CASSLPTGVEQYF
>NA|NA|TRBV5-1|TRBJ2-5
TGCGCCAGCAGCTTGACGGGGCGGCAAGAGACCCAGTACTTC
CASSLTGRQETQYF
>NA|NA|TRBV5-1|TRBJ1-2
TGCGCCAGCAGCTTGGCCGTAGGGATGCCGCGGGGTGGCTACACCTTC
CASSLAVGMPRGGYTF
>NA|NA|TRBV12-2|TRBJ2-3
TGTGCCATAGATACGCAGTATTTT
CAIDTQYF
>NA|few|TRBV9|TRBJ1-3
TGTGCCAGCAGCGTAGGGTGGGGAGTTGGAAACACCATATATTTT
CASSVGWGVGNTIYF
>TRBD2|once|TRBV6-6|TRBJ2-7
TGTGCCAGCAGCCGTAGCGGGAGGGAGGACGAGCAGTACTTC
CASSRSGREDEQYF
>TRBD2|NA|TRBV6-1|TRBJ2-1
TGTGCCAGCATTCGGACTAGCGGGAGAAATGAGCAGTTCTTC
CASIRTSGRNEQFF
>TRBD1|NA|TRBV6-6|TRBJ1-2
TGTGCCAGCAGTTCGCCCGGGACAGGGAACTATGGCTACACCTTC
CASSSPGTGNYGYTF
>TRBD2|NA|TRBV5-1|TRBJ2-5
TGCGCCAGCAGCCCTAGCGGAGAGACCCAGTACTTC
CASSPSGETQYF
>TRBD2|NA|TRBV5-1|TRBJ2-3
TGCGCCAGCCAGCTTAGCGGGAGTTTCGATACGCAGTATTTT
CASQLSGSFDTQYF
>NA|NA|TRBV5-1|TRBJ2-5
TGCGCCAGCAGCCGGAACGGAGCTAACCTTGGGGAGACCCAGTACTTC
CASSRNGANLGETQYF
>TRBD2|NA|TRBV19|TRBJ2-7
TGTGCCAGTAGTATATTTCGGACTAGCGGGATATCTGAGCAGTACTTC
CASSIFRTSGISEQYF
>NA|NA|TRBV6-5|TRBJ2-1
TGTGCCACCGGTTCGGCTATTTTGGGGAGCAATGAGCAGTTCTTC
CATGSAILGSNEQFF
>TRBD1|NA|TRBV6-6|TRBJ2-4
TGTGCCAGCAGTTACCAGACAGGGGGCGCAGACATTCAGTACTTC
CASSYQTGGADIQYF
>NA|NA|TRBV7-9|TRBJ2-7
TGTGCCAGCAGCCGTTCCCAAGAGCAGTACTTC
CASSRSQEQYF
>NA|once|TRBV30|TRBJ1-4
TGTGCCTGGAGTGCCAGCCGTAATGAAAAACTGTTTTTT
CAWSASRNEKLFF
>NA|NA|TRBV29-1|TRBJ2-1
TGCAGCGTTGGCCTTCGGATGGCCCATGAGCAGTTCTTC
CSVGLRMAHEQFF
>NA|NA|TRBV6-1|TRBJ2-7
TGTGCCAGCAGTGTCAAATACGAGCAGTACTTC
CASSVKYEQYF
>NA|NA|TRBV27|TRBJ2-3
TGTGCCAGCAGAACCCTGTCAGGATACGATACGCAGTATTTT
CASRTLSGYDTQYF
>TRBD1|NA|TRBV5-4|TRBJ2-7
TGTGCCAGCAGCTTGACCGGGACAGGGAGTGAGGAGCAGTACTTC
CASSLTGTGSEEQYF
>NA|once|TRBV6-1|TRBJ2-7
TGTGCCAGCAGGAAGAGTGGGGGCTACGAGCAGTACTTC
CASRKSGGYEQYF
>TRBD2|NA|TRBV6-5|TRBJ2-7
TGTGCCAGCAGCCCCGGACTAGCGGGAGTTTACGAGCAGTACTTC
CASSPGLAGVYEQYF
>TRBD2|NA|TRBV7-9|TRBJ2-1
TGTGCCAGCAGCCCCCACCCGGGACTAGCAGATGAGCAGTTCTTC
CASSPHPGLADEQFF
>NA|NA|TRBV2|TRBJ1-2
TGTGCCAGCAGTGCGAAAACAGGTCTAGGAGGCTACACCTTC
CASSAKTGLGGYTF
>NA|NA|TRBV7-2|TRBJ1-1
TGTGCCAGCAGCCCCGGGCACATGAACACTGAAGCTTTCTTT
CASSPGHMNTEAFF
>TRBD1|NA|TRBV19|TRBJ1-1
TGTGCCAGTAGAACCCAGGGGGCGACTGAAGCTTTCTTT
CASRTQGATEAFF
>NA|NA|TRBV2|TRBJ1-4
TGTGCCAGCAGTTTCTTTTCCGGGACTCCTGTTTTT
CASSFFSGTPVF
>TRBD2|NA|TRBV4-1|TRBJ2-7
TGCGCCAGCAGCCTAGCGGGGGCCTACGAGCAGTACTTC
CASSLAGAYEQYF
>NA|NA|TRBV7-2|TRBJ2-1
TGTGCCAGCAAGAGCGTTAGCTCCTACAATGAGCAGTTCTTC
CASKSVSSYNEQFF
>NA|NA|TRBV6-1|TRBJ2-1
TGTGCCAGCAGTGAAAACCAGTCCCAGTTCTTC
CASSENQSQFF
>TRBD2|NA|TRBV7-2|TRBJ2-2
TGTGCCAGCAGCCCCCGTTCACTAGCGGGAGTATTCACCGGGGAGCTGTTTTTT
CASSPRSLAGVFTGELFF
>TRBD2|NA|TRBV30|TRBJ2-7
TGTGCCTGGACTCCCCCCTTACTGGGGGAGGGTATCGCCTACGAGCAGTACTTC
CAWTPPLLGEGIAYEQYF
>TRBD2|NA|TRBV19|TRBJ2-7
TGTGCCAGTAGTGTACTAGCGGGAGAGTCGGAGCAGTACTTC
CASSVLAGESEQYF
>TRBD1|NA|TRBV10-3|TRBJ2-3
TGTGCCATCAGTGAGTCGACAGGGAACACAGATACGCAGTATTTT
CAISESTGNTDTQYF
>TRBD1|NA|TRBV28|TRBJ1-3
TGTGCCAGCAGTTTAGAATTGGGGGACAGGGGGCGTTTTGGAAACACCATATATTTT
CASSLELGDRGRFGNTIYF
>TRBD1|NA|TRBV7-9|TRBJ1-3
TGTGCCAGCAGCCCGGGGACAGGGTCTGGCAACACCATATATTTT
CASSPGTGSGNTIYF
>NA|NA|TRBV27|TRBJ1-1
TGTGCCAGCAGCTCTCGGGGTGAGGGTTCGGCTTTCTTT
CASSSRGEGSAFF
>NA|NA|TRBV18|TRBJ1-4
TGTGCCAGCTCACGCAACGGGGCAGAAAAACTGTTTTTT
CASSRNGAEKLFF
>NA|once|TRBV10-3|TRBJ1-5
TGTGCCATCAGTGACCAACCCACGACGGGGGGCCGGGATCAGCCCCAGCATTTT
CAISDQPTTGGRDQPQHF
>NA|NA|TRBV2|TRBJ1-1
TGTGCCAGCAGAATTATAGTTGGCACTGAAGCTTTCTTT
CASRIIVGTEAFF
>NA|NA|TRBV19|TRBJ2-3
TGTGCCAGTAGTCCACCCCCTGGAACTAGCACAGATACGCAGTATTTT
CASSPPPGTSTDTQYF
>NA|NA|TRBV5-1|TRBJ2-3
TGCGCCAGCAGCTTGAGTGACAGTTTCACAGATACGCAGTATTTT
CASSLSDSFTDTQYF
>NA|NA|TRBV21-1|TRBJ2-5
TGTGCCAGCAGCAAAGGGAGGACTAGGCGAGAGACCCAGTACTTC
CASSKGRTRRETQYF
>NA|NA|TRBV9|TRBJ2-7
TGTGCCAGCACCATGAACCCGCTTGGCCAGCTCTACGAGCAGTACTTC
CASTMNPLGQLYEQYF
>NA|NA|TRBV7-2|TRBJ1-2
TGTGCCAGCAGCGAAACAGGGTATGGCTACACCTTC
CASSETGYGYTF
>TRBD2|NA|TRBV27|TRBJ2-2
TGTGCCAGCAGTTTTTACCCGGGACTAGCGGATACCGGGGAGCTGTTTTTT
CASSFYPGLADTGELFF
>NA|NA|TRBV2|TRBJ2-5
TGTGCCAGCAGTGAAGGCCGGGTCGGGACCCAGTACTTC
CASSEGRVGTQYF
>TRBD2|NA|TRBV6-1|TRBJ2-1
TGTGCCATACTAGCGGCCAGAAGCCCAGGGCATGAGCAGTTCTTC
CAILAARSPGHEQFF
>NA|NA|TRBV7-9|TRBJ2-1
TGTGCCAGCAGCTCCCAGCGCTTTGCCAATGAGCAGTTCTTC
CASSSQRFANEQFF
>TRBD1|NA|TRBV5-1|TRBJ2-7
TGCGCCAGCAGCTTGGATCCCCAGGGGGCTGACGAGCAGTACTTC
CASSLDPQGADEQYF